The entry below describes one TCR beta chain. Its antigen is not identified. This sample was taken from a study of post-analysis software for immune sequencing data. Regarding the study as a whole: TRBV segments more frequent in patients than in controls numbered several and included TRBV5-6, TRBV5-1 and TRBV20-1. Controls showed significantly higher normalized Chao1 diversity than did multiple sclerosis patients.

Unique-molecular-identifier-tagged TCR beta cDNA libraries were used. TCRdb re-derived calls from the PCR reads in MiXCR, one entry per CDR3 protein. The sample holds roughly 730,000 distinct CDR3 sequences; less than 35% are singletons and the top ten take under 0.7%. The CDR3 contains 15 residues. The germline gives CDR1 LGHDT, CDR2 YNNKEL (reference sequence). The source of this sequence is a girl under 18 with multiple sclerosis. The V gene is TRBV3-1, the J gene TRBJ2-7; D not certain. Matching the DNA end better, TRBJ2-5 makes the J call doubtful. The sample comprised blood. This CDR3 reads CASSQERARRETQYF. The CDR3 DNA reads TGTGCCAGCAGCCAAGAAAGGGCGAGGAGAGAGACCCAGTACTTC.